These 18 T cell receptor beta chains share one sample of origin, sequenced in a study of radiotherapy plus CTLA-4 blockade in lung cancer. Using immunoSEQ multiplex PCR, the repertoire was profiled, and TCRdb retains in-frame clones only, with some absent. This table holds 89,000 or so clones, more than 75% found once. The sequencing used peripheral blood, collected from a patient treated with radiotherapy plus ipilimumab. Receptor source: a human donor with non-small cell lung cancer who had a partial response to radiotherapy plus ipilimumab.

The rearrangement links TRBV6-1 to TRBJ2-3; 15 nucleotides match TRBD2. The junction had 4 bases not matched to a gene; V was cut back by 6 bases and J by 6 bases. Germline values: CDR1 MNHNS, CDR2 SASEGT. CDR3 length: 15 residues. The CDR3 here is CASRRTSGRGDTQYF. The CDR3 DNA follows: TGTGCCAGCAGACGGACTAGCGGGAGGGGGGATACGCAGTATTTT.

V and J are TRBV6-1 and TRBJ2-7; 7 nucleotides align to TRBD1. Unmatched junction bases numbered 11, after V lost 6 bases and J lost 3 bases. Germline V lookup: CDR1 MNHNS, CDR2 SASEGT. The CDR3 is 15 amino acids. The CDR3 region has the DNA TGTGCCAGCAGCCCACTTGGGGACAGCGACTACGAGCAGTACTTC. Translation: CASSPLGDSDYEQYF.

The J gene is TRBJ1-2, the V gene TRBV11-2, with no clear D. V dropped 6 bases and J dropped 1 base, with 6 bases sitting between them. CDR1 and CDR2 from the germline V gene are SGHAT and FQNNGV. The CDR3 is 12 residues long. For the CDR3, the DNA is TGTGCCAGCAGTCCAGTTAACTATGGCTACACCTTC. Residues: CASSPVNYGYTF. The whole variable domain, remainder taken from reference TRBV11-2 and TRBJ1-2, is EAGVAQSPRYKIIEKRQSVAFWCNPISGHATLYWYQQILGQGPKLLIQFQNNGVVDDSQLPKDRFSAERLKGVDSTLKIQPAKLEDSAVYLCASSPVNYGYTFGSGTRLTVV.

CDR3 protein: CASSPSQSAGNTIYF. The CDR3 bases are TGTGCCAGCTCACCCTCCCAAAGCGCTGGAAACACCATATATTTT. V is TRBV18 and J is TRBJ1-3; D is ambiguous. The CDR3 is 15 amino acids. The germline gives CDR1 KGHSH, CDR2 LQKENI. V lost 3 bases and J 2 bases, leaving 11 bases between the germline ends.

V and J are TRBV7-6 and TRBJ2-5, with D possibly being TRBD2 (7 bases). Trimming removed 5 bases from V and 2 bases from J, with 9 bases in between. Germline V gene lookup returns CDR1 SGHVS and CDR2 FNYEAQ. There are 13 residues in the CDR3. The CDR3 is CASSKGGQETQYF. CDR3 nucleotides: TGTGCCAGCAGCAAGGGGGGGCAAGAGACCCAGTACTTC.

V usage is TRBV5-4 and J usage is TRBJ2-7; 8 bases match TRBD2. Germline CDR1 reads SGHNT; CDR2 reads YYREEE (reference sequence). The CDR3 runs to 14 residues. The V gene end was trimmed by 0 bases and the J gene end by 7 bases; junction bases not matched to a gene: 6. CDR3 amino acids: CASSLAGRAGEQYF. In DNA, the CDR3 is TGTGCCAGCAGCTTGGCCGGGAGGGCCGGGGAGCAGTACTTC.

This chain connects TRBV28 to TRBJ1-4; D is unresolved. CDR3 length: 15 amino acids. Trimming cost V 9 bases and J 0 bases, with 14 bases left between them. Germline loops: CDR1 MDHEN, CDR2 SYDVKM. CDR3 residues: CASHKGGATNEKLFF. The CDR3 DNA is TGTGCCAGTCATAAGGGAGGTGCAACTAATGAAAAACTGTTTTTT. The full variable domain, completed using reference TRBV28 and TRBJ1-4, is DVKVTQSSRYLVKRTGEKVFLECVQDMDHENMFWYRQDPGLGLRLIYFSYDVKMKEKGDIPEGYSVSREKKERFSLILESASTNQTSMYLCASHKGGATNEKLFFGSGTQLSVL.

The CDR3 region has the DNA TGTGCCAGCAGTGACAGGAACAATGAGCAGTTCTTC. Residues: CASSDRNNEQFF. The chain links TRBV28 to TRBJ2-1; tentatively, D is TRBD1 (6 bases). CDR3 length: 12 residues. The germline gives CDR1 MDHEN, CDR2 SYDVKM. V dropped 5 bases and J dropped 5 bases, with 7 bases sitting between them. The full variable domain, with the rest looked up from reference TRBV28 and TRBJ2-1, is DVKVTQSSRYLVKRTGEKVFLECVQDMDHENMFWYRQDPGLGLRLIYFSYDVKMKEKGDIPEGYSVSREKKERFSLILESASTNQTSMYLCASSDRNNEQFFGPGTRLTVL.

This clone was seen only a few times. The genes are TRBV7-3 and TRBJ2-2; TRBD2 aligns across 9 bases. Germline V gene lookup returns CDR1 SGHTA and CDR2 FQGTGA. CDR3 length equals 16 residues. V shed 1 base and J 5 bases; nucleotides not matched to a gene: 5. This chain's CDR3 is CASSLSGRAGTGELFF. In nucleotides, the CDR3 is TGTGCCAGCAGCTTAAGCGGGAGGGCAGGTACCGGGGAGCTGTTTTTT. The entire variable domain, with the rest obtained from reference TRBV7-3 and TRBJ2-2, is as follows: GAGVSQTPSNKVTEKGKYVELRCDPISGHTALYWYRQSLGQGPEFLIYFQGTGAADDSGLPNDRFFAVRPEGSVSTLKIQRTERGDSAVYLCASSLSGRAGTGELFFGEGSRLTVL.

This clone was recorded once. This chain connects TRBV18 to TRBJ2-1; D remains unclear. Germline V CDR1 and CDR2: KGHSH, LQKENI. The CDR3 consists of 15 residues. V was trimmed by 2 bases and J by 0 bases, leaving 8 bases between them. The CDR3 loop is CASSPNRDSYNEQFF. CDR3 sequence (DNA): TGTGCCAGCTCACCAAATAGAGACTCCTACAATGAGCAGTTCTTC. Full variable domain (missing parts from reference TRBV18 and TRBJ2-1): NAGVMQNPRHLVRRRGQEARLRCSPMKGHSHVYWYRQLPEEGLKFMVYLQKENIIDESGMPKERFSAEFPKEGPSILRIQQVVRGDSAAYFCASSPNRDSYNEQFFGPGTRLTVL.

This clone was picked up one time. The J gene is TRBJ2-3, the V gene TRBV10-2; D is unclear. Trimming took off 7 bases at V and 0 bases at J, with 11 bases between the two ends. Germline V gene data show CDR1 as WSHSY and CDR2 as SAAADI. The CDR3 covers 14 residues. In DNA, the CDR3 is TGCGCCAGCAACCGAGCGCCGAGCACAGATACGCAGTATTTT. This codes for CASNRAPSTDTQYF.

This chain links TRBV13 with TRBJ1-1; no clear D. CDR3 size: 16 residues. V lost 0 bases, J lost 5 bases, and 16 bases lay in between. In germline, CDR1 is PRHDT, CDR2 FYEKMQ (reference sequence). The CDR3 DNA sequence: TGTGCCAGCAGCTTAGGCGGGGTAAAAGGAAAAACTGAAGCTTTCTTT. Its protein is CASSLGGVKGKTEAFF.

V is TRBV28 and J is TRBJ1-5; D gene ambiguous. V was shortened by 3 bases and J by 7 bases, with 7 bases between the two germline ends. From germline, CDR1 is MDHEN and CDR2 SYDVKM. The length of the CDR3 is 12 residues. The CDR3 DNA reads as TGTGCCAGCAGTTTGGAGGCCCAGCCCCAGCATTTT. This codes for CASSLEAQPQHF.

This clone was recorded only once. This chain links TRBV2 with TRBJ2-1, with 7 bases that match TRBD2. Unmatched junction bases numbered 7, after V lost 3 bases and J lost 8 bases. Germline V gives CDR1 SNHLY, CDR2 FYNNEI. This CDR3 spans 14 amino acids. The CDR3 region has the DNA TGTGCCAGCAGTGAGCTAGCGGCCGGCGATGAGCAGTTCTTC. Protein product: CASSELAAGDEQFF. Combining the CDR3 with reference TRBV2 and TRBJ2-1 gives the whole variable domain EPEVTQTPSHQVTQMGQEVILRCVPISNHLYFYWYRQILGQKVEFLVSFYNNEISEKSEIFDDQFSVERPDGSNFTLKIRSTKLEDSAMYFCASSELAAGDEQFFGPGTRLTVL.

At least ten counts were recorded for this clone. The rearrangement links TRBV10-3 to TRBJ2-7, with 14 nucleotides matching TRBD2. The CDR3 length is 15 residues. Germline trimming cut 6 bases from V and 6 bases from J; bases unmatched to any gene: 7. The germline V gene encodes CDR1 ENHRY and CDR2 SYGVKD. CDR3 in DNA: TGTGCCATCAGCGGAGGGACTAGCGGGAGAACCGAGCAGTACTTC. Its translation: CAISGGTSGRTEQYF.

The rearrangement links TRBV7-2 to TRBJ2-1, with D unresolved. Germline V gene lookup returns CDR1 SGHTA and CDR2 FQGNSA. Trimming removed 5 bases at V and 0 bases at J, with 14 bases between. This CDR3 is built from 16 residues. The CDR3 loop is CASSRRVGLSYNEQFF. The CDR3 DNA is TGTGCCAGCAGCCGTAGAGTGGGCCTCTCCTACAATGAGCAGTTCTTC.

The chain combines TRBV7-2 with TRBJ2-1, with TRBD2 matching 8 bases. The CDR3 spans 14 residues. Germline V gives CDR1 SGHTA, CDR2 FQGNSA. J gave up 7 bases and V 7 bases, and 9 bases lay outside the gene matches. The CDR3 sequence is CASTRSGSGNEQFF. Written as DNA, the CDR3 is TGTGCCAGCACCCGGAGCGGGAGTGGGAATGAGCAGTTCTTC.

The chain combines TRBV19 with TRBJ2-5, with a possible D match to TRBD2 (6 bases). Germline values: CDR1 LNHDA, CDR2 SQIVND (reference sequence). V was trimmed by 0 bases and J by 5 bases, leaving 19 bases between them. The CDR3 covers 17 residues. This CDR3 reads CASSIDLSSTRVETQYF. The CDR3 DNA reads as TGTGCCAGTAGTATAGATCTATCATCGACTAGAGTCGAGACCCAGTACTTC. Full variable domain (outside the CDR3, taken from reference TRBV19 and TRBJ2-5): DGGITQSPKYLFRKEGQNVTLSCEQNLNHDAMYWYRQDPGQGLRLIYYSQIVNDFQKGDIAEGYSVSREKKESFPLTVTSAQKNPTAFYLCASSIDLSSTRVETQYFGPGTRLLVL.